These 26 T cell receptor beta chains were all obtained from the same sample, sequenced in a study of CD8+CD57+ T cells in acquired aplastic anemia. Genomic DNA provided the template from which TCR beta VDJ and CDR3 profiles were obtained. TCRdb fed the reads into MiXCR, producing one record per CDR3 protein. The sample holds a few hundred thousand distinct CDR3 sequences; around three fifths are singletons and the top ten take 6.5% to 10%. The sequenced material came from sorted CD4+, CD8+, or CD8+CD57+ T cells (not recorded which) from PBMCs. These receptors originate from a human donor with severe aplastic anemia or a healthy control (not recorded which).

This clonotype was observed at least ten times. This chain uses TRBV7-3 with TRBJ1-4; 11 bases map to TRBD1. CDR1 is SGHTA and CDR2 is FQGTGA in the germline V gene. J lost 8 bases, V lost 5 bases, and 7 bases had no gene match. This CDR3 has 15 residues. CDR3 loop: CASSPRTGGWEKLFF. DNA for the CDR3: TGTGCCAGCAGCCCCCGGACAGGGGGCTGGGAAAAACTGTTTTTT.

The gene calls are TRBV7-9 and TRBJ1-1, with TRBD1 matching 7 bases. CDR1 is SEHNR, CDR2 FQNEAQ, per germline (reference sequence). CDR3 length equals 10 residues. For the CDR3, the DNA is TGTGGTACAGGGGACACTGAAGCTTTCTTT. Translated, it gives CGTGDTEAFF. Supplemented by reference TRBV7-9 and TRBJ1-1, the full variable domain reads DTGVSQNPRHKITKRGQNVTFRCDPISEHNRLYWYRQTLGQGPEFLTYFQNEAQLEKSRLLSDRFSAERPKGSFSTLEIQRTEQGDSAMYLCGTGDTEAFFGQGTRLTVV.

V and J are TRBV29-1 and TRBJ2-5; D perhaps matches TRBD2 (6 bases). Germline V gives CDR1 SQVTM, CDR2 ANQGSEA. Between the trimmed V and J ends, which lost 7 bases and 2 bases, there was a span of 17 bases. This CDR3 comprises 14 residues. CDR3 protein: CSAGRLEYQETQYF. In DNA form, the CDR3 reads TGCAGCGCGGGGAGACTAGAGTATCAAGAGACCCAGTACTTC.

This clonotype was detected many times. This chain links TRBV5-8 with TRBJ2-1; 11 bases fit TRBD1. The CDR3 length is 15 residues. The germline V gene has CDR1 SGHTS and CDR2 YDEGEE. V dropped 3 bases and J dropped 3; count of bases not matched to a gene: 2. CDR3: CASSSGTGGYNEQFF. The CDR3 nucleotides are TGTGCCAGCAGCTCCGGGACAGGGGGCTACAATGAGCAGTTCTTC. Drawing the rest from reference TRBV5-8 and TRBJ2-1, the complete variable domain is EAGVTQSPTHLIKTRGQQATLRCSPISGHTSVYWYQQALGLGLQFLLWYDEGEERNRGNFPPRFSGRQFPNYSSELNVNALELEDSALYLCASSSGTGGYNEQFFGPGTRLTVL.

The CDR3, as DNA: TGTGCCAGCAGCCAAGCAGACAACCCGGGGGTTTATGGCTACACCTTC. It is translated as CASSQADNPGVYGYTF. J is TRBJ1-2 and V is TRBV4-2, with D perhaps TRBD1 (5 bases). V lost 1 base and J 5 bases, leaving 17 bases between the germline ends. CDR3 size: 16 residues. Germline lookup yields CDR1 LGHNA and CDR2 YNFKEQ.

V is TRBV10-3 and J is TRBJ2-7; D possibly matches TRBD1 or TRBD2 (5 bases each). Trimming took off 2 bases at V and 6 bases at J, with 17 bases between the two ends. Germline V gene sequence: CDR1 ENHRY, CDR2 SYGVKD. The CDR3 extends over 15 amino acids. CDR3 DNA: TGTGCCATCAGTGAGGGGACGAGATCGGCGATCGAGCAGTACTTC. Amino acid sequence: CAISEGTRSAIEQYF.

This clonotype was observed many times. V usage is TRBV7-6 and J usage is TRBJ2-7; TRBD1 matches at 12 bases. The V segment lost 1 base and the J segment 7 bases; nucleotides outside the gene matches: 5. The CDR3 loop spans 15 amino acids. Germline values: CDR1 SGHVS, CDR2 FNYEAQ. The DNA for the CDR3 is TGTGCCAGCAGCTTAGAGGGACAGGGGGCGCGGGAGCAGTACTTC. This codes for CASSLEGQGAREQYF.

The chain joins TRBV3-1 to TRBJ2-5, with a possible D match to TRBD2 (5 bases). TRBJ2-7 matches the DNA end more closely, so the J call is doubtful. The CDR3 is 13 residues long. Per germline, CDR1 LGHDT and CDR2 YNNKEL (reference sequence). The CDR3 loop reads CASSQEGSYEQYF. The CDR3 bases are TGTGCCAGCAGCCAAGAAGGGAGCTACGAGCAGTACTTC.

As for this clonotype: The germline gene is not matched at one end of the junction; a read error may be the cause. The chain joins TRBV24-1 to TRBJ1-3; D is ambiguous. The V gene's germline CDR1 is KGHDR and CDR2 SFDVKD. The length of the CDR3 is 14 residues. Here the CDR3 reads CASSDASSGNTIYF. The CDR3 region has the DNA TGTGCCTCCAGTGACGCATCCTCTGGAAACACCATATATTTT.

This clonotype has a single count. One end of the junction fails to match germline, which may point to a read error. This chain links TRBV19 with TRBJ2-7; 13 bases match TRBD2. From germline, CDR1 is LNHDA and CDR2 SQIVND (reference sequence). The CDR3 runs 16 residues. The CDR3: CASSSRTSGRAYKQYF. CDR3 DNA: TGTGCCAGTAGTTCCCGGACTAGCGGGAGAGCCTACAAGCAGTACTTC.

The table lists this clonotype with many counts. The chain recombines TRBV6-1 with TRBJ2-7; the match to TRBD1 covers 7 bases. V shed 4 bases, J shed 4 bases, and the junction held 7 bases outside the gene matches. Germline V gene data show CDR1 as MNHNS and CDR2 as SASEGT. The length of the CDR3 is 14 residues. The CDR3 region has the DNA TGTGCCAGCAGTGCGTACGGACAGGCATACGAGCAGTACTTC. Protein: CASSAYGQAYEQYF.

V and J are TRBV10-1 and TRBJ2-1; D is possibly TRBD1 (6 bases). The germline CDR1 and CDR2 sequences are WNHNN and SYGVQD (reference sequence). V lost 3 bases, J lost 4 bases, and 7 bases lay in between. This CDR3 is 13 amino acids long. CDR3 region: CASSERGYNEQFF. The CDR3, as DNA: TGCGCCAGCAGTGAAAGGGGGTACAATGAGCAGTTCTTC.

This clonotype was seen a handful of times. The chain uses TRBV19 and TRBJ1-1; D gene uncertain. Trimming left V 3 bases short and J 2 bases short, with 13 bases between. CDR1 is LNHDA and CDR2 is SQIVND in the germline V gene (reference sequence). This CDR3 has 15 residues. CDR3 in amino acids: CASSMRSDINTEAFF. The CDR3 nucleotides are TGTGCCAGTAGTATGAGGAGTGACATAAACACTGAAGCTTTCTTT.

J is TRBJ2-3 and V is TRBV19, with D unclear. Germline values: CDR1 LNHDA, CDR2 SQIVND (reference sequence). The V gene lost 7 bases and the J gene lost 3 bases, with 11 bases spanning the gap. CDR3 length equals 13 residues. In DNA, the CDR3 is TGTGCCAGTAAGGTAGAAGGGACAGATACGCAGTATTTT. Amino acid sequence: CASKVEGTDTQYF. Variable domain in full (rest from reference TRBV19 and TRBJ2-3): DGGITQSPKYLFRKEGQNVTLSCEQNLNHDAMYWYRQDPGQGLRLIYYSQIVNDFQKGDIAEGYSVSREKKESFPLTVTSAQKNPTAFYLCASKVEGTDTQYFGPGTRLTVL.

The chain recombines TRBV2 with TRBJ1-2, with D perhaps TRBD1 (5 bases). The CDR3 runs to 11 residues. CDR1 SNHLY and CDR2 FYNNEI come from the germline V gene. V gave up 4 bases and J gave up 6 bases, with 6 bases separating them. CDR3: CASSGGDGYTF. The CDR3 DNA follows: TGTGCCAGCAGTGGGGGCGATGGCTACACCTTC.

V usage is TRBV12-5 and J usage is TRBJ2-7, with 9 bases identical to TRBD1. Germline CDR1 LGHNT, CDR2 FRNRAP. V gave up 5 bases and J gave up 3 bases; unmatched junction bases: 8. The CDR3 spans 15 residues. CDR3 bases: TGTGCTAGTGGTCCACTGGACAGGGGAGGCTACGAGCAGTACTTC. Its protein product is CASGPLDRGGYEQYF.

Points on this clonotype: It may be a read error: a sequence one base away is much more abundant. The rearrangement links TRBV11-3 to TRBJ2-2; tentative D call: TRBD2 (6 bases). The CDR3 runs 17 residues. Germline V gives CDR1 SGHNT, CDR2 YENEEA. V lost 2 bases to trimming and J lost 4 bases, with 17 bases between them. Here the CDR3 DNA reads TGTGCCAGCAGCTTATCCCCGGGGAGGCCTCTCACCGGGGAGCTGTTTTTT. This gives the protein CASSLSPGRPLTGELFF. The variable domain in full, completed from reference TRBV11-3 and TRBJ2-2, reads EAGVVQSPRYKIIEKKQPVAFWCNPISGHNTLYWYLQNLGQGPELLIRYENEEAVDDSQLPKDRFSAERLKGVDSTLKIQPAELGDSAVYLCASSLSPGRPLTGELFFGEGSRLTVL.

V gene TRBV9 combines with J gene TRBJ1-2; D is ambiguous. Looked up from germline, CDR1 is SGDLS and CDR2 is YYNGEE. V was trimmed by 0 bases and J by 8 bases, leaving 8 bases between them. The CDR3 runs 12 residues. The CDR3 region is CASSVGASGYTF. The CDR3 coding sequence is TGTGCCAGCAGCGTAGGTGCTAGCGGCTACACCTTC.

J is TRBJ2-7 and V is TRBV7-2, with D hard to call. This CDR3 contains 13 residues. Trimming left V 2 bases short and J 6 bases short, with 11 bases between. Germline V lookup: CDR1 SGHTA, CDR2 FQGNSA. The CDR3 nucleotides are TGTGCCAGCAGCTTATTTAGCCTGGGCGAGCAGTACTTC. Translation gives CASSLFSLGEQYF.

The chain employs TRBV18 and TRBJ1-1, with 8 positions matching TRBD1. Losses at the gene ends were 2 bases for V and 3 bases for J; bases not matched to a gene: 2. The CDR3 is made up of 14 amino acids. The germline CDR1 and CDR2 sequences are KGHSH and LQKENI. CDR3: CASSPGTGYTEAFF. CDR3 nucleotide sequence: TGTGCCAGCTCACCAGGGACAGGTTACACTGAAGCTTTCTTT.

This clonotype appeared many times. The CDR3 is CASSIIGTGAGETQYF. CDR3 coding DNA: TGTGCCAGTAGTATTATCGGGACAGGGGCGGGGGAGACCCAGTACTTC. The rearrangement links TRBV19 to TRBJ2-5; TRBD1 matches 10 bases. V lost 3 bases, J lost 5 bases, and 9 bases stayed unmatched. The CDR3 has 16 amino acids. Germline V gene lookup returns CDR1 LNHDA and CDR2 SQIVND (reference sequence).

There are a few counts of this clonotype. This chain links TRBV2 with TRBJ2-5, with D perhaps matching TRBD2 (5 bases). This CDR3 spans 13 amino acids. Germline CDR1 and CDR2: SNHLY and FYNNEI. The ends were cut back, 10 bases at V and 5 bases at J, with 17 bases in the middle. The CDR3 loop reads CATRVEVWETQYF. The CDR3 bases are TGTGCCACCAGAGTGGAGGTTTGGGAGACCCAGTACTTC. The entire variable domain, with the rest obtained from reference TRBV2 and TRBJ2-5, is as follows: EPEVTQTPSHQVTQMGQEVILRCVPISNHLYFYWYRQILGQKVEFLVSFYNNEISEKSEIFDDQFSVERPDGSNFTLKIRSTKLEDSAMYFCATRVEVWETQYFGPGTRLLVL.

This clonotype was found a few times. This chain joins TRBV20-1 and TRBJ1-5; D may be TRBD1 (6 bases). V lost 6 bases and J 9 bases, leaving 39 bases between the germline ends. The CDR3 loop spans 20 amino acids. Germline CDR1 and CDR2: DFQATT and SNEGSKA (reference sequence). The chain's CDR3 is CSATPTGLTSGGAQGPPQHF. The CDR3 bases are TGCAGTGCGACACCGACAGGATTAACTAGCGGGGGGGCTCAGGGTCCGCCCCAGCATTTT.

To note about this clonotype: An end of the junction does not agree with germline; a read error may underlie this. The chain has TRBV20-1 and TRBJ2-7, with 10 bases fitting TRBD1. Germline values: CDR1 DFQATT, CDR2 SNEGSKA (reference sequence). The CDR3 runs 14 residues. As DNA, the CDR3 is TGCAGTGCTACGGAGACAGGGGGCTCCTATGAGCAGTACTTC. Protein sequence: CSATETGGSYEQYF.

This rearrangement joins TRBV10-3 to TRBJ1-4, with 7 bases aligning to TRBD1. CDR1 is ENHRY, CDR2 SYGVKD, per germline. J gave up 4 bases and V 9 bases, and 5 bases lay outside the gene matches. The CDR3 extends over 13 amino acids. The CDR3, as DNA: TGTGCCATTTCCGGGACAGATAATGAAAAACTGTTTTTT. It is translated as CAISGTDNEKLFF.

This clonotype was observed a handful of times. This may stem from a read error, because a much larger clone lies one nucleotide away. The genes are TRBV5-1 and TRBJ2-5; D not certain. The length of the CDR3 is 13 residues. Germline V lookup: CDR1 SGHRS, CDR2 YFSETQ. The CDR3 nucleotides read TGTGCCAGCAGCTTCCTAGACCAAGGGACCCAGTACTTC. The encoded protein is CASSFLDQGTQYF. The whole variable domain, filled in from reference TRBV5-1 and TRBJ2-5, reads KAGVTQTPRYLIKTRGQQVTLSCSPISGHRSVSWYQQTPGQGLQFLFEYFSETQRNKGNFPGRFSGRQFSNSRSEMNVSTLELGDSALYLCASSFLDQGTQYFGPGTRLLVL.